Given below is one T cell receptor (beta chain) in context. The antigen remains unidentified. Between 1 and 8 samples, pretreatment and on-treatment, were given by each patient. Sequenced by immunoSEQ multiplex PCR; TCRdb stores in-frame clones only, minus some. The sample yields tens of thousands of clones, 82% seen once. Germline CDR1 reads PRHDT; CDR2 reads FYEKMQ (reference sequence). The CDR3 runs to 14 residues. V was cut by 4 bases and J by 8 bases, with 15 bases left in between. The data derive from a study of PD-L1 blockade in urothelial cancer. On the study more broadly: Blood drawn 3 weeks (second dose) and 6 weeks after treatment start was analyzed. Study conclusions and caveats: Tumor-associated clones in the blood of durable-benefit patients grew more at 3 weeks.

The chain joins TRBV13 to TRBJ2-4; D is possibly TRBD2 (6 bases). Sample: PBMCs, taken around atezolizumab (anti-PD-L1) treatment. This clonotype was sampled from a man between 65 and 85 years old with urothelial cancer. This CDR3 reads CASSSKAGSDIQYF. The CDR3 DNA sequence: TGTGCCAGCAGCTCTAAAGCCGGGAGTGACATTCAGTACTTC.